This TCR beta chain was retrieved from a study of a mutant IDH1 vaccine in newly diagnosed glioma. Study at large: The therapy given earlier, which was standard therapy, consisted of radiotherapy, temozolomide, or both, and most of the patients received both.

Germline-derived CDR1 and CDR2 are LNHDA and SQIVND (reference sequence). With 1 base clipped from V and 6 bases from J, the junction kept 4 bases outside the gene matches. There are 15 residues in the CDR3. Time point denoted: week 47, end of study. Every vaccination contained 300 ug of the mutant IDH1 20-mer peptide and was paired with topical imiquimod. The patients received vaccinations eight times, in weeks 1, 3, 5, 7, 11, 15, 19 and 23. To note about this clone: Its antigen is as yet unknown.

TCRdb's copy holds only in-frame clones and misses some; the assay was immunoSEQ multiplex PCR. The sample carries 30,000 to 35,000 clones, about 92% recorded once. The chain joins TRBV19 to TRBJ2-1; 9 bases match TRBD1. This clonotype originated in a man aged 35 to 55 with glioma. The source material was PBMCs, sampled from a glioma patient whose treatment included an IDH1 peptide vaccine. The CDR3 region is CASSIGNRGLNEQFF. Written as DNA, the CDR3 is TGTGCCAGTAGTATAGGGAACAGGGGGCTCAATGAGCAGTTCTTC.